This TCR beta chain was captured by sequencing in a study of graft-versus-host responses after intestinal transplantation. About the study: Once they had received anti-thymocyte globulin induction, all recipients took tacrolimus and steroids for around 3 years.

Findings and caveats of the study: The authors found GvH clones in recipient marrow, some appearing first in ileum or blood.

The germline gives CDR1 SGHVS, CDR2 FNYEAQ. V was cut by 5 bases and J by 3 bases, with 17 bases left in between. This CDR3 region has 16 residues. This table comes from immunoSEQ multiplex PCR, and its TCRdb copy is limited to in-frame clones, with some not included. The sample lists some 27,000 clones, 85% to 95% occurring once. To note about this clone: What it binds is unknown.

Sequences were derived from PBMCs, sampled 18 days after transplant. The sequence was obtained from a human patient who received an intestinal transplant, so some T cells may come from the graft donor. The chain employs TRBV7-6 and TRBJ1-5; tentative D call: TRBD1 (5 bases). The CDR3 sequence is CASSLSPAGNNQPQHF. In DNA, the CDR3 is TGTGCCAGCAGCCTATCCCCGGCAGGGAACAATCAGCCCCAGCATTTT.